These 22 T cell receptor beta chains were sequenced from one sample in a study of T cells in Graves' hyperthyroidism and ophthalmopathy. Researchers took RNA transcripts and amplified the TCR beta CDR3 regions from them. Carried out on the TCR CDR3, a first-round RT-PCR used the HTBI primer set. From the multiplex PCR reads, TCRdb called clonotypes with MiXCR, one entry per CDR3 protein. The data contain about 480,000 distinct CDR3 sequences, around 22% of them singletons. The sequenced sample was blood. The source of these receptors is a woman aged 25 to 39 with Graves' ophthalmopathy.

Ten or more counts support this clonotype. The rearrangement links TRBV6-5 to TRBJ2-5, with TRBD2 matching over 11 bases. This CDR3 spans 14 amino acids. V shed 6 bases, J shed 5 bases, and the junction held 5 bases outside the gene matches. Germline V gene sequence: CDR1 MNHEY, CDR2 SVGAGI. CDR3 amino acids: CASSSTSGVETQYF. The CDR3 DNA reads TGTGCCAGCAGCTCGACTAGCGGGGTGGAGACCCAGTACTTC.

This chain's CDR3 is CASSTSDRGRRHPYEQYF. The DNA for the CDR3 is TGTGCCAGCAGCACATCGGACAGGGGGCGCAGACACCCCTACGAGCAGTACTTC. The rearrangement links TRBV4-2 to TRBJ2-7; TRBD1 matches at 11 bases. V dropped 5 bases and J dropped 2; count of bases not matched to a gene: 14. Germline CDR1 and CDR2: LGHNA and YNFKEQ. This CDR3 is built from 18 residues.

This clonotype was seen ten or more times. The CDR3: CASSLDREGELFF. The DNA of the CDR3 is TGTGCCAGCAGTTTAGACAGGGAGGGGGAGCTGTTTTTT. The chain joins TRBV12-3 or TRBV12-4 to TRBJ2-2, with D perhaps matching TRBD1 (6 bases). The V gene lost 1 base and the J gene lost 8 bases, with 8 bases spanning the gap. This CDR3 is 13 amino acids long.

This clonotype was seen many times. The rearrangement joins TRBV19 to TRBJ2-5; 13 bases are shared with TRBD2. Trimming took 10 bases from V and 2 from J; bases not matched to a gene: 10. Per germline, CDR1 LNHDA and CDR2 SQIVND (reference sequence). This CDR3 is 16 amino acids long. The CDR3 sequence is CATRSGTSGAQETQYF. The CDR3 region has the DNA TGTGCCACCAGATCCGGGACTAGCGGGGCACAAGAGACCCAGTACTTC.

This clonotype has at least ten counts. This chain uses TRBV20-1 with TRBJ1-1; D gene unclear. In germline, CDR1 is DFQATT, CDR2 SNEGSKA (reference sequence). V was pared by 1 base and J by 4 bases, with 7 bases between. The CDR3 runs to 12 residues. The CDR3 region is CSARVGVTEAFF. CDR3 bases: TGCAGTGCTAGAGTTGGAGTCACTGAAGCTTTCTTT.

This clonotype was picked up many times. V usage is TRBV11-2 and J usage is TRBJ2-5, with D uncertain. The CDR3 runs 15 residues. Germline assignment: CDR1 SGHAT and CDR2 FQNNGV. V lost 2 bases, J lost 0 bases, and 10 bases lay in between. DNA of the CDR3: TGTGCCAGCAGCTTAATCCGGGTATACCAAGAGACCCAGTACTTC. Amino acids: CASSLIRVYQETQYF.

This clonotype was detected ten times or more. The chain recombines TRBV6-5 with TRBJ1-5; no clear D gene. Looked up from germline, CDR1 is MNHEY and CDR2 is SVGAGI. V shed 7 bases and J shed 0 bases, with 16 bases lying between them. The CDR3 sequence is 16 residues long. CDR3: CASNPSVGDSNQPQHF. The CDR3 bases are TGTGCCAGCAACCCATCGGTCGGGGATAGCAATCAGCCCCAGCATTTT.

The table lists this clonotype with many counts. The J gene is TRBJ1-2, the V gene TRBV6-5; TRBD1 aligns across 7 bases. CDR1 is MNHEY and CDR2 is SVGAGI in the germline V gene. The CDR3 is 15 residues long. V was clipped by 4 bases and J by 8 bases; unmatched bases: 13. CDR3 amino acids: CASSLTTTGFGGYTF. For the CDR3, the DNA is TGTGCCAGCAGTTTGACCACGACAGGGTTTGGCGGCTACACCTTC.

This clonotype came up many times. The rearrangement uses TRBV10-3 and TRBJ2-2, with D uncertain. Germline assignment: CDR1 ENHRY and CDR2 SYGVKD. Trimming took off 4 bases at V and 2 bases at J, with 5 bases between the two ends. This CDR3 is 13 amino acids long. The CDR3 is CAISVSNTGELFF. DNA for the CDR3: TGTGCCATCAGTGTCTCCAACACCGGGGAGCTGTTTTTT.

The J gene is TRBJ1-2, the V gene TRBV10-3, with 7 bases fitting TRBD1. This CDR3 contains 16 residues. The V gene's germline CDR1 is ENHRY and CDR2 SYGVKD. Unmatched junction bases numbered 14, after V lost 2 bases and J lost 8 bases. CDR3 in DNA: TGTGCCATCAGTGAGCCTGGACAGGTCTTAAGAGCCGGCTACACCTTC. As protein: CAISEPGQVLRAGYTF.

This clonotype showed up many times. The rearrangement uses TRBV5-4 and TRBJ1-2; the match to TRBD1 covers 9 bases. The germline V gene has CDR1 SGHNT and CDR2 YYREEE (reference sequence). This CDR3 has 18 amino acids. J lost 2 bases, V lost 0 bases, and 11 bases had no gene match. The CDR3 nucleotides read TGTGCCAGCAGCTTGGATCGAGTGTGGGGACAGGGAAACTATGGCTACACCTTC. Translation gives CASSLDRVWGQGNYGYTF. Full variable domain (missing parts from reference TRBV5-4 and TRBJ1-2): ETGVTQSPTHLIKTRGQQVTLRCSSQSGHNTVSWYQQALGQGPQFIFQYYREEENGRGNFPPRFSGLQFPNYSSELNVNALELDDSALYLCASSLDRVWGQGNYGYTFGSGTRLTVV.

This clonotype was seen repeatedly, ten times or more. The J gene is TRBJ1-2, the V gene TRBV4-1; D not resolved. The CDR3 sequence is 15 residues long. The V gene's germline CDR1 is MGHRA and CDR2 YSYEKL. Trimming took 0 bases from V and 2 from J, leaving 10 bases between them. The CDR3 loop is CASSQDFLLNYGYTF. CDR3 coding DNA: TGCGCCAGCAGCCAAGATTTTCTCTTAAACTATGGCTACACCTTC.

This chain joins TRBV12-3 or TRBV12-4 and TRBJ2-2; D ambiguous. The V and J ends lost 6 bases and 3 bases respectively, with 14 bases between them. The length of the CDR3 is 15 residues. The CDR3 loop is CASSSSDSDTGELFF. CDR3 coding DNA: TGTGCCAGCAGCTCATCAGACTCCGACACCGGGGAGCTGTTTTTT.

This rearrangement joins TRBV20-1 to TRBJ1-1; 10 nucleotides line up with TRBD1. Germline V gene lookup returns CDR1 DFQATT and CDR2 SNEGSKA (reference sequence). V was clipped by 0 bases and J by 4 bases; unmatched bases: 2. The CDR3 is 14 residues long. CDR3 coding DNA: TGCAGTGCTAGAGACGACAGGGGGCTCACTGAAGCTTTCTTT. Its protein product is CSARDDRGLTEAFF.

CDR3 nucleotide sequence: TGTGCCAGCAGTTCCCCGGAGGCGGGCCAAGAGACCCAGTACTTC. Encoded protein: CASSSPEAGQETQYF. The chain couples TRBV27 to TRBJ2-5; D is perhaps TRBD2 (5 bases). CDR3 length: 15 residues. Germline values: CDR1 MNHEY, CDR2 SMNVEV (reference sequence). V lost 4 bases to trimming and J lost 1 base, with 13 bases between them.

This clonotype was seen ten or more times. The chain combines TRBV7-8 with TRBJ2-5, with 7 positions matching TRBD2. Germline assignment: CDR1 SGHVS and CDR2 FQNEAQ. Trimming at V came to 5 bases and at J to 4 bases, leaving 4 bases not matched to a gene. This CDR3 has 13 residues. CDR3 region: CASSPWGGETQYF. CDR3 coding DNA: TGTGCCAGCAGCCCATGGGGGGGAGAGACCCAGTACTTC.

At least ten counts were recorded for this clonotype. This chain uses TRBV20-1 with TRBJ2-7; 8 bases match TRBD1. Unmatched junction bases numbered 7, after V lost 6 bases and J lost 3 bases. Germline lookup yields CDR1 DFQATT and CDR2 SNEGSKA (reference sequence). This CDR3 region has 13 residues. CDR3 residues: CSAGSGTGYEQYF. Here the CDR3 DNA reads TGCAGTGCCGGTTCCGGGACAGGCTACGAGCAGTACTTC.

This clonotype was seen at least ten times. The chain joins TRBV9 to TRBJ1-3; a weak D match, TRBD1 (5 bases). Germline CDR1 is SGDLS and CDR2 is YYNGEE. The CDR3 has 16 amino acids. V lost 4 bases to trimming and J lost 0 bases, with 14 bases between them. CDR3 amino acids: CASSQFRGTSGNTIYF. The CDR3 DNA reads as TGTGCCAGCAGCCAATTTCGGGGCACCTCTGGAAACACCATATATTTT.

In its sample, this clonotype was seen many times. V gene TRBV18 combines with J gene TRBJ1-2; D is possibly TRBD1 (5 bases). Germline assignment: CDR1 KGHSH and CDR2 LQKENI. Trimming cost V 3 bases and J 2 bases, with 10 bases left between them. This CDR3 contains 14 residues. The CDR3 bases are TGTGCCAGCTCACCCGGGACGGTGAACTATGGCTACACCTTC. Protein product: CASSPGTVNYGYTF.

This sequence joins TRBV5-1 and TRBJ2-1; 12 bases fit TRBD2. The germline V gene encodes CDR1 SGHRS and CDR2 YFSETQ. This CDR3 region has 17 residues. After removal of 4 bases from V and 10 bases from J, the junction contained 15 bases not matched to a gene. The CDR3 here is CASSPLVLAGGALEQFF. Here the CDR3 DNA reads TGCGCCAGCAGCCCCCTCGTCCTAGCGGGGGGGGCTCTAGAGCAGTTCTTC.

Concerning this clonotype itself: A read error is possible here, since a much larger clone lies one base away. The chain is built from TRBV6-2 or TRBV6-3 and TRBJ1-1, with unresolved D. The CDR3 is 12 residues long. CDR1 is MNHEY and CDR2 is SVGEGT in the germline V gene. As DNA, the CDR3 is TGTGCCAGCAATCGCTTGGGCACTGAAGCTTCCTTT. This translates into CASNRLGTEASF.

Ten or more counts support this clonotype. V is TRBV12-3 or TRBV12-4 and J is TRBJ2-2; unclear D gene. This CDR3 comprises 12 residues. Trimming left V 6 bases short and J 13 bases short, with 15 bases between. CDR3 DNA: TGTGCCAGCAGGGCCCGGTTTTCGATGCTGTTTTTT. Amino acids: CASRARFSMLFF.